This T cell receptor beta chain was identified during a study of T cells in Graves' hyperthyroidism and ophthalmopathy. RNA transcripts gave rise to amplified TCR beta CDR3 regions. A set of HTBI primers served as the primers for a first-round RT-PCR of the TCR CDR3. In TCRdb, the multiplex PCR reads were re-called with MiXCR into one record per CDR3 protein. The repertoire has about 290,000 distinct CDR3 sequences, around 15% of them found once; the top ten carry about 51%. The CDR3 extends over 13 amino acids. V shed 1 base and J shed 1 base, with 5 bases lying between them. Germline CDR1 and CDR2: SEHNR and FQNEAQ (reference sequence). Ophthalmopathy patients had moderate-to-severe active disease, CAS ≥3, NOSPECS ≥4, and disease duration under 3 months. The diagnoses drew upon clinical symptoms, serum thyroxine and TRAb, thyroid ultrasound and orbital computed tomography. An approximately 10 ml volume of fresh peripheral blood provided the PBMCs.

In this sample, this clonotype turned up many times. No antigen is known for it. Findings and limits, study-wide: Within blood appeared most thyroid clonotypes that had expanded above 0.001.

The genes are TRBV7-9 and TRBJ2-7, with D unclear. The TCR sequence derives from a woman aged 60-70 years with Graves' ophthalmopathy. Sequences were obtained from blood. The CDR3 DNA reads TGTGCCAGCAGCTTAGACATTTCCTACGAGCAGTACTTC. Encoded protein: CASSLDISYEQYF.